The source of this TCR beta chain is a study of blood T cell repertoires in COVID-19. Study in general: T cells, B-cell-depleted T cells, or PBMCs provided the cDNA or gDNA that served as material.

Germline lookup yields CDR1 SGDLS and CDR2 YYNGEE. V lost 4 bases and J lost 5; bases outside the gene matches: 5. This CDR3 contains 15 residues. As handled by the study authors: How many nucleated cells were present was estimated from reference gene primer amplification. Some clones are missing from TCRdb's copy, which holds only in-frame ones; the method was immunoSEQ multiplex PCR. V, J and clone size reflect that table, while D and trimming were determined from the DNA. Among roughly 43,000 clones listed, more than 65% were seen once. The chain has TRBV9 and TRBJ2-1; 11 positions agree with TRBD2. This TCR was sampled from a woman between 65 and 79 years old with acute or convalescent COVID-19. Sequencing was done on a sample of peripheral blood. The CDR3 spells CASSPLAGGNNEQFF. The CDR3 DNA is TGTGCCAGCAGCCCCCTAGCGGGGGGAAACAATGAGCAGTTCTTC.